The entry below gives a single T cell receptor beta chain sequence along with its context. Antigen unknown. Ages of hyperthyroidism patients ran from 18 to 65, and their diagnoses were new, under 2 months' duration. Orbital computed tomography, together with clinical symptoms, serum thyroxine, TRAb and thyroid ultrasound, was used for diagnosis. The data are from a study of Graves' ophthalmopathy and Graves' hyperthyroidism. Losses at the gene ends were 4 bases for V and 8 bases for J; bases not matched to a gene: 6. The CDR3 consists of 15 residues. Germline V gives CDR1 ENHRY, CDR2 SYGVKD. The authors amplified TCR beta CDR3 regions, and they did so from RNA transcripts for repertoire sequencing. HTBI-primed first-round RT-PCR preceded second-round multiplex PCR. TCRdb fed the multiplex PCR reads into MiXCR, producing one record per CDR3 protein. The sample has over 500,000 distinct CDR3 sequences, 22% seen once; the top ten hold around 7%.

The study's findings and limits: A majority of expanded thyroid clonotypes exceeding 0.001 frequency were likewise present in blood.

The specimen was peripheral blood. The chain recombines TRBV10-3 with TRBJ2-4; TRBD2 aligns across 12 bases. This sequence was found in a young woman with stable Graves' hyperthyroidism. Some clones in this sample may be carry-over from other donors' samples. This CDR3 is CAISAPTSGGYIQYF. CDR3 nucleotide sequence: TGTGCCATCAGTGCCCCGACTAGCGGGGGATACATTCAGTACTTC.